This T cell receptor (beta chain) was captured by sequencing in a study of patients and donors after allogeneic stem cell transplantation. MiXCR was run by TCRdb on the RT-PCR reads, yielding one entry per CDR3 protein. The sample shows 200,000 to 250,000 distinct CDR3 sequences, around 14% of them seen only once. Trimming took 4 bases from V and 0 from J; bases not matched to a gene: 4. Germline V gives CDR1 SGHAT, CDR2 FQNNGV. The CDR3 contains 18 residues. Input material: blood, either unsorted or a sorted T cell fraction (not recorded which). This TCR was sampled from a human donor who was either an allogeneic HSCT recipient or a stem cell or donor lymphocyte infusion donor (not recorded which). It is not recorded whose cells these are; they may come from a transplant donor. The rearrangement uses TRBV11-2 and TRBJ2-3, with 16 bases fitting TRBD2. The CDR3 DNA reads TGTGCCAGCAGCTCGGGACTAGCGGGGGGGCTTAGCACAGATACGCAGTATTTT. It specifies CASSSGLAGGLSTDTQYF.